These 24 T cell receptor beta chains came from one sample sequenced in a study of shared clonotypes between healthy human individuals. CD8 cells classed as naive were CD45RO-negative and positively selected for CCR7, excluding terminally differentiated effector memory CD45RA+ cells. The protocol was immunoSEQ multiplex PCR, while the TCRdb copy is restricted to in-frame clones and leaves out a portion. The repertoire has more than 2 million clones, roughly 94% of them found once; the top ten carry roughly 1.1%. The specimen sequenced was naive CD8+ T cells sorted from blood. Source of these receptors: a young man in good health.

This chain connects TRBV6-5 to TRBJ1-2, with D perhaps TRBD1 (6 bases). The CDR3 length is 14 residues. Germline V gene sequence: CDR1 MNHEY, CDR2 SVGAGI. Trimming shortened V by 2 bases and J by 5 bases, and 12 bases separated the two germline ends. CDR3 protein: CASSYGGPPYGYTF. The DNA of the CDR3 is TGTGCCAGCAGTTACGGGGGGCCCCCTTATGGCTACACCTTC.

This chain connects TRBV5-6 to TRBJ2-7; the match to TRBD1 covers 7 bases. V shed 3 bases, J shed 2 bases, and the junction held 8 bases outside the gene matches. This CDR3 has 15 residues. CDR1 is SGHDT, CDR2 YYEEEE, per germline. CDR3 residues: CASSYRTGGPYEQYF. The CDR3 DNA is TGTGCCAGCAGCTATCGGACAGGCGGCCCCTACGAGCAGTACTTC.

Concerning this clone: This sample includes further DNA sequences coding for the same CDR3. The rearrangement joins TRBV13 to TRBJ2-7; TRBD1 matches at 8 bases. Germline lookup yields CDR1 PRHDT and CDR2 FYEKMQ (reference sequence). After removal of 4 bases from V and 2 bases from J, the junction contained 7 bases not matched to a gene. This CDR3 region has 15 residues. The CDR3 coding sequence is TGTGCCAGCAGCTCACCCGGGACAGGAACCTACGAGCAGTACTTC. Amino acids: CASSSPGTGTYEQYF.

The V call is TRBV5-5, the J call TRBJ2-5, with D unresolved. The CDR3 extends over 13 amino acids. Trimming removed 2 bases at V and 5 bases at J, with 10 bases between. Germline V gene lookup returns CDR1 SGHKS and CDR2 YYEKEE (reference sequence). Here the CDR3 reads CASSLVSRETQYF. Here the CDR3 DNA reads TGTGCCAGCAGCTTAGTGTCTCGGGAGACCCAGTACTTC. The entire variable domain, with the rest obtained from reference TRBV5-5 and TRBJ2-5, is as follows: DAGVTQSPTHLIKTRGQQVTLRCSPISGHKSVSWYQQVLGQGPQFIFQYYEKEERGRGNFPDRFSARQFPNYSSELNVNALLLGDSALYLCASSLVSRETQYFGPGTRLLVL.

The rearrangement joins TRBV5-1 to TRBJ2-7; perhaps TRBD1 as D (6 bases). The CDR3 contains 14 residues. In germline, CDR1 is SGHRS, CDR2 YFSETQ. The V end lost 0 bases, the J end lost 0 bases, and 7 bases lay between the germline ends. Here the CDR3 DNA reads TGCGCCAGCAGCTTGGCGGGACACTCCTACGAGCAGTACTTC. Its protein is CASSLAGHSYEQYF.

The gene calls are TRBV7-9 and TRBJ2-1, with D possibly being TRBD1 or TRBD2 (7 bases each). Trimming stripped 6 bases from V and 7 bases from J, with 16 bases between. Germline CDR1 is SEHNR and CDR2 is FQNEAQ (reference sequence). This CDR3 is built from 14 residues. The CDR3 sequence: CASSLRGGLNEQFF. CDR3 nucleotide sequence: TGTGCCAGCAGTCTCAGGGGGGGTCTAAATGAGCAGTTCTTC.

This rearrangement joins TRBV2 to TRBJ2-1, with D hard to call. CDR3 length: 12 residues. The ends were cut back, 5 bases at V and 10 bases at J, with 12 bases in the middle. Germline CDR1 SNHLY, CDR2 FYNNEI. The chain's CDR3 is CASSPTEGEQFF. In DNA, the CDR3 is TGTGCCAGCAGTCCCACGGAAGGGGAGCAGTTCTTC.

Comments on this clone: Other DNA sequences in the same sample also yield this CDR3. The chain recombines TRBV19 with TRBJ2-7; a possible D gene is TRBD2 (5 bases). The CDR3 is made up of 13 amino acids. V gave up 3 bases and J gave up 2 bases, with 8 bases separating them. Germline V CDR1 and CDR2: LNHDA, SQIVND (reference sequence). The CDR3 DNA reads as TGTGCCAGTAGTATTTGGGGAGCCTACGAGCAGTACTTC. Residues: CASSIWGAYEQYF.

This sequence joins TRBV9 and TRBJ1-6, with D possibly being TRBD1 (5 bases). V was clipped by 0 bases and J by 4 bases, with 14 bases between them. CDR1 SGDLS and CDR2 YYNGEE come from the germline V gene. CDR3 size: 17 residues. CDR3 in DNA: TGTGCCAGCAGCGTAGAGCTAAGGGACGGGTATAATTCACCCCTCCACTTT. Protein sequence: CASSVELRDGYNSPLHF.

This chain uses TRBV13 with TRBJ2-5; D is unresolved. Germline-derived CDR1 and CDR2 are PRHDT and FYEKMQ (reference sequence). The CDR3 runs to 15 residues. Trimming stripped 2 bases from V and 5 bases from J, with 15 bases between. The CDR3 sequence: CASSLFAGPMETQYF. Here the CDR3 DNA reads TGTGCCAGCAGCTTATTCGCCGGACCTATGGAGACCCAGTACTTC.

The chain joins TRBV27 to TRBJ2-7; TRBD1 agrees at 9 bases. Germline V gives CDR1 MNHEY, CDR2 SMNVEV (reference sequence). V was pared by 1 base and J by 2 bases, with 6 bases of the junction left unmatched. This CDR3 has 16 amino acids. The CDR3 DNA reads as TGTGCCAGCAGTTTATTGGCGGGGACAGGGACCTACGAGCAGTACTTC. Translation gives CASSLLAGTGTYEQYF.

The genes are TRBV25-1 and TRBJ2-3; a possible D gene is TRBD1 (6 bases). Germline V gives CDR1 MGHDK, CDR2 SYGVNS. The CDR3 contains 17 residues. V lost 3 bases and J lost 1, with 17 bases in between. Written as DNA, the CDR3 is TGTGCCAGCAGTGACCGGGACACAGTTTTTGGCACAGATACGCAGTATTTT. Protein sequence: CASSDRDTVFGTDTQYF.

In regard to this clone: Other DNA sequences in this sample translate to the same CDR3. The chain carries TRBV6-6 and TRBJ1-3; D remains unclear. CDR1 is MNHNY, CDR2 SVGAGI, per germline (reference sequence). Trimming took off 2 bases at V and 1 base at J, with 3 bases between the two ends. The CDR3 is 13 residues long. The CDR3 DNA sequence: TGTGCCAGCAGTTACGGATCTGGAAACACCATATATTTT. Its translation is CASSYGSGNTIYF.

This chain links TRBV6-5 with TRBJ1-1; D perhaps matches TRBD1 (5 bases). CDR1 is MNHEY and CDR2 is SVGAGI in the germline V gene. The CDR3 spans 16 residues. Trimming pared 0 bases from V and 5 bases from J, leaving 16 bases between. CDR3 amino acids: CASSYSRFIGETEAFF. Written as DNA, the CDR3 is TGTGCCAGCAGTTACTCAAGATTTATAGGGGAGACTGAAGCTTTCTTT.

This clone was detected once. The chain recombines TRBV28 with TRBJ1-5; possibly TRBD1 for D (6 bases). V was trimmed by 4 bases and J by 3 bases, leaving 25 bases between them. The germline CDR1 and CDR2 sequences are MDHEN and SYDVKM. CDR3 length: 19 residues. The CDR3 bases are TGTGCCAGCAGTTATAGCCTCCGGGACACCGGAGGTGTCAATCAGCCCCAGCATTTT. Its translation: CASSYSLRDTGGVNQPQHF.

The V call is TRBV9, the J call TRBJ2-7; TRBD1 or TRBD2 may be the D gene (6 bases each). CDR1 and CDR2 (germline): SGDLS, YYNGEE. V gave up 0 bases and J gave up 3 bases, with 10 bases separating them. CDR3 length: 14 amino acids. In nucleotides, the CDR3 is TGTGCCAGCAGCGTAGACAGGGAGGACTACGAGCAGTACTTC. Translating it yields CASSVDREDYEQYF.

V is TRBV28 and J is TRBJ2-1, with 7 bases lining up with TRBD1. The length of the CDR3 is 16 residues. In germline, CDR1 is MDHEN, CDR2 SYDVKM. V was clipped by 7 bases and J by 4 bases; unmatched bases: 13. Here the CDR3 reads CASIGNRDRVYNEQFF. The CDR3 nucleotides read TGTGCCAGCATTGGCAACCGGGACAGAGTTTACAATGAGCAGTTCTTC. The entire variable domain, with the rest obtained from reference TRBV28 and TRBJ2-1, is as follows: DVKVTQSSRYLVKRTGEKVFLECVQDMDHENMFWYRQDPGLGLRLIYFSYDVKMKEKGDIPEGYSVSREKKERFSLILESASTNQTSMYLCASIGNRDRVYNEQFFGPGTRLTVL.

This chain joins TRBV29-1 and TRBJ2-2; 13 nucleotides agree with TRBD2. Germline CDR1 SQVTM, CDR2 ANQGSEA. Germline trimming cut 7 bases from V and 0 bases from J; bases unmatched to any gene: 8. CDR3 length equals 17 residues. Here the CDR3 DNA reads TGCAGCGCGGTAGGACTAGCGGGGGCCCCGAACACCGGGGAGCTGTTTTTT. Translated, it gives CSAVGLAGAPNTGELFF.

This chain uses TRBV7-9 with TRBJ2-7; D perhaps matches TRBD2 (6 bases). The CDR3 spans 13 residues. Trimming removed 4 bases from V and 5 bases from J, with 12 bases in between. CDR1 SEHNR and CDR2 FQNEAQ come from the germline V gene (reference sequence). CDR3 bases: TGTGCCAGCAGCTCGTCAGCTAGCGACGAGCAGTACTTC. This encodes CASSSSASDEQYF.

A remark on this clone: At the DNA level, this CDR3 is encoded by other sequences in the same sample as well. DNA of the CDR3: TGTGCCAGCAGTTACTTTCAGGGCTCCTACGAGCAGTACTTC. It encodes CASSYFQGSYEQYF. The J gene is TRBJ2-7, the V gene TRBV6-5, with D possibly being TRBD1 (5 bases). V shed 1 base and J shed 0 bases, with 7 bases lying between them. There are 14 residues in the CDR3. In germline, CDR1 is MNHEY, CDR2 SVGAGI.

The V and J genes are TRBV6-1 and TRBJ1-1; perhaps TRBD1 as D (6 bases). With 3 bases removed from V and 0 bases from J, the gap between germline ends came to 14 bases. The CDR3 length is 16 residues. The germline gives CDR1 MNHNS, CDR2 SASEGT. The CDR3 sequence: CASSDFGGRLNTEAFF. In DNA form, the CDR3 reads TGTGCCAGCAGTGATTTTGGGGGCAGACTGAACACTGAAGCTTTCTTT.

V is TRBV4-1 and J is TRBJ1-2; D is unresolved. V lost 1 base to trimming and J lost 8 bases, with 14 bases between them. Germline CDR1 is MGHRA and CDR2 is YSYEKL. The length of the CDR3 is 14 residues. The CDR3 here is CASSQVLRIIGYTF. In DNA, the CDR3 is TGCGCCAGCAGCCAAGTCCTCAGGATAATCGGCTACACCTTC.

CDR3 bases: TGTGCCAGCAGTTACTCGCGTAGACTAGGATACAATGAGCAGTTCTTC. Its translation: CASSYSRRLGYNEQFF. The rearrangement links TRBV6-5 to TRBJ2-1; TRBD2 might be the D (6 bases). CDR1 and CDR2 from the germline V gene are MNHEY and SVGAGI. The CDR3 runs to 16 residues. Trimming removed 0 bases at V and 4 bases at J, with 13 bases between.

J is TRBJ2-3 and V is TRBV6-5, with TRBD2 identical over 8 bases. The V gene end was trimmed by 4 bases and the J gene end by 4 bases; junction bases not matched to a gene: 7. This CDR3 comprises 15 residues. CDR1 is MNHEY and CDR2 is SVGAGI in the germline V gene. CDR3 residues: CASSSSGSYPDTQYF. The CDR3 DNA reads as TGTGCCAGCAGTTCGAGCGGGAGCTACCCAGATACGCAGTATTTT.